The source of this T cell receptor beta chain is a study of neurological immune-mediated disorders. Regarding the study as a whole: No sharing of CDR3 amino acid sequences was observed among expanded clones across subjects, suggesting private repertoires in all groups. On phylogenetic grouping, the repertoires of 18 of 34 multiple sclerosis patients fell within one related-CDR3 cluster, constituting a possible signature.

Germline lookup yields CDR1 SGHRS and CDR2 YFSETQ. The CDR3 totals 15 residues. J was trimmed by 4 bases and V by 1 base; bases with no gene match: 4. The table lists this clonotype with many counts. Its target is not known. TCRdb reprocessed the 5' RACE reads with MiXCR, giving one entry per CDR3 protein. The repertoire has about 74,000 distinct CDR3 sequences, less than 5.5% of them found once; the top ten carry roughly 7.4%. Sequenced: PBMCs. This clonotype originated in a man in his late teens or twenties with multiple sclerosis. This chain connects TRBV5-1 to TRBJ2-2; TRBD1 matches at 7 bases. The chain's CDR3 is CASSLRQGGTGELFF. CDR3 coding DNA: TGCGCCAGCAGCTTGCGACAGGGTGGCACCGGGGAGCTGTTTTTT.